Each of the 7 T cell receptor beta chains below was sequenced from the same sample in a study of T cells in Graves' hyperthyroidism and ophthalmopathy. The investigators amplified TCR beta CDR3 regions from RNA transcripts. The TCR CDR3 first-round RT-PCR relied on the HTBI primer set. One entry per CDR3 protein results from TCRdb running MiXCR on the multiplex PCR reads. Of about half a million distinct CDR3 sequences listed, just under 20% were seen once; the top ten hold roughly 50%. Sequenced input: blood. Source of these receptors: a man between 40 and 49 years old with Graves' ophthalmopathy.

In its sample, this clonotype was seen a few times. The chain combines TRBV27 with TRBJ1-2; D perhaps matches TRBD1 (6 bases). Germline assignment: CDR1 MNHEY and CDR2 SMNVEV (reference sequence). CDR3 length: 15 residues. Trimming stripped 4 bases from V and 2 bases from J, with 14 bases between. The CDR3 DNA follows: TGTGCCAGCAGTTCCCGGGACATAGCCAACTATGGCTACACCTTC. Amino acid sequence: CASSSRDIANYGYTF.

V usage is TRBV5-1 and J usage is TRBJ2-2, with D possibly being TRBD1 (6 bases). Germline-derived CDR1 and CDR2 are SGHRS and YFSETQ. This CDR3 region has 15 residues. V was shortened by 6 bases and J by 5 bases, with 17 bases between the two germline ends. The CDR3 bases are TGCGCCAGCACGACTACAGGGTTAAGAACCGGGGAGCTGTTTTTT. It encodes CASTTTGLRTGELFF.

This rearrangement joins TRBV5-1 to TRBJ2-2; D unclear. V was pared by 4 bases and J by 6 bases, with 10 bases between. This CDR3 contains 13 residues. Germline V gene lookup returns CDR1 SGHRS and CDR2 YFSETQ. The DNA of the CDR3 is TGCGCCAGCAGCCTCCTAGTTCCCGGGGAGCTGTTTTTT. This gives the protein CASSLLVPGELFF.

This clonotype was counted only a few times. This chain connects TRBV20-1 to TRBJ2-1, with 10 bases aligning to TRBD2. V lost 0 bases to trimming and J lost 1 base; unmatched junction nucleotides: 15. From germline, CDR1 is DFQATT and CDR2 SNEGSKA (reference sequence). This CDR3 region has 20 residues. The CDR3 DNA sequence: TGCAGTGCTAGAGATAAGAGAAGCGGGAGGGCCGGAGGTTCCTACAATGAGCAGTTCTTC. Protein: CSARDKRSGRAGGSYNEQFF.

Only a few counts were recorded for this clonotype. This chain links TRBV5-1 with TRBJ2-3, with D perhaps matching TRBD1 (7 bases). CDR3 length equals 16 residues. V lost 0 bases and J lost 7, with 18 bases in between. Germline assignment: CDR1 SGHRS and CDR2 YFSETQ. CDR3 amino acids: CASSLVGGQFGYTQYF. CDR3 in DNA: TGCGCCAGCAGCTTGGTGGGGGGACAGTTCGGGTATACGCAGTATTTT.

This clonotype showed up just a few times. The genes are TRBV7-9 and TRBJ2-3; 11 positions agree with TRBD1. Trimming cost V 3 bases and J 6 bases; bases outside gene matches: 8. Germline V gene data show CDR1 as SEHNR and CDR2 as FQNEAQ (reference sequence). The CDR3 runs 16 residues. CDR3 amino acids: CASSLTGTGGRDTQYF. As DNA, the CDR3 is TGTGCCAGCAGCTTGACCGGGACAGGGGGAAGGGATACGCAGTATTTT.

Comments on this clonotype: A much larger clone differs from this one at a single base, so this may be a read error. This sequence joins TRBV30 and TRBJ1-2; no clear D gene. CDR1 GTSNPN and CDR2 SVGIG come from the germline V gene (reference sequence). V was clipped by 3 bases and J by 1 base, with 15 bases between them. There are 15 residues in the CDR3. CDR3 DNA: TGTGCCTGGAGCCCTTTTCCCGGGCGTAACTATGGCTACACCTTC. This encodes CAWSPFPGRNYGYTF.